This passage covers 30 T cell receptor beta chains from one sample sequenced in a study of cytomegalovirus exposure and HLA in healthy donors. With 60 Vbeta and 13 Jbeta primers, the PCR was carried out. Repertoires were generated with immunoSEQ multiplex PCR, while TCRdb's copy carries only in-frame clones and drops some. The sample holds about 160,000 clones, around 80% seen once. Sequencing was done on a sample of PBMCs. The source is a woman between 45 and 60 years old in good health and CMV-seropositive.

The genes are TRBV19 and TRBJ2-3; D might be TRBD2 (5 bases). Looked up from germline, CDR1 is LNHDA and CDR2 is SQIVND (reference sequence). Trimming cost V 3 bases and J 6 bases, with 16 bases left between them. The CDR3 has 15 residues. CDR3 coding DNA: TGTGCCAGTAGTATTAGGGTCCTCGGAGGTGATACGCAGTATTTT. It codes for CASSIRVLGGDTQYF.

The chain couples TRBV5-6 to TRBJ1-1; possibly TRBD1 for D (6 bases). There are 15 residues in the CDR3. Germline V gives CDR1 SGHDT, CDR2 YYEEEE. Trimming shortened V by 0 bases and J by 1 base, and 10 bases separated the two germline ends. CDR3 in DNA: TGTGCCAGCAGCTTGGCCGGGGGGCGGAACACTGAAGCTTTCTTT. Its protein product is CASSLAGGRNTEAFF.

The gene calls are TRBV19 and TRBJ2-1, with no clear D. V dropped 0 bases and J dropped 1 base, with 7 bases sitting between them. The CDR3 is 15 residues long. Germline-derived CDR1 and CDR2 are LNHDA and SQIVND (reference sequence). CDR3 residues: CASSIEVRSYNEQFF. CDR3 sequence (DNA): TGTGCCAGTAGTATAGAAGTGAGGTCCTACAATGAGCAGTTCTTC.

As regards this clone: One end of the junction is discordant with germline, which a read error may explain. The V and J genes are TRBV7-9 and TRBJ2-1, with D perhaps TRBD2 (5 bases). The CDR3 runs 13 residues. CDR1 and CDR2 from the germline V gene are SEHNR and FQNEAQ (reference sequence). This chain's CDR3 is CSSSLSDLKEQFF. In DNA, the CDR3 is TGTTCCAGCAGCTTATCGGACTTAAAGGAGCAGTTCTTC.

The chain has TRBV28 and TRBJ2-1; 10 positions agree with TRBD1. Per the germline V gene, CDR1 is MDHEN and CDR2 is SYDVKM. V was pared by 6 bases and J by 8 bases, with 10 bases of the junction left unmatched. CDR3 length equals 15 residues. CDR3 DNA sequence: TGTGCCAGCAGACTCGCCGGGACAGGGGCCCATGAGCAGTTCTTC. As protein: CASRLAGTGAHEQFF. Drawing the rest from reference TRBV28 and TRBJ2-1, the complete variable domain is DVKVTQSSRYLVKRTGEKVFLECVQDMDHENMFWYRQDPGLGLRLIYFSYDVKMKEKGDIPEGYSVSREKKERFSLILESASTNQTSMYLCASRLAGTGAHEQFFGPGTRLTVL.

The gene calls are TRBV7-2 and TRBJ2-3; 9 nucleotides agree with TRBD2. Germline trimming cut 5 bases from V and 4 bases from J; bases unmatched to any gene: 13. Germline values: CDR1 SGHTA, CDR2 FQGNSA. The CDR3 runs 17 residues. The CDR3 sequence: CASSPPGSGSFADTQYF. As DNA, the CDR3 is TGTGCCAGCAGCCCTCCCGGTAGCGGGAGTTTCGCAGATACGCAGTATTTT.

The rearrangement uses TRBV5-1 and TRBJ1-3, with 8 positions matching TRBD1. The CDR3 length is 15 residues. CDR1 is SGHRS, CDR2 YFSETQ, per germline. Unmatched junction bases numbered 7, after V lost 4 bases and J lost 4 bases. In DNA form, the CDR3 reads TGCGCCAGCAGCCCCGGACAGGGAACCGGAAACACCATATATTTT. Its translation is CASSPGQGTGNTIYF.

J is TRBJ2-7 and V is TRBV5-1; perhaps TRBD2 as D (5 bases). Trimming pared 7 bases from V and 1 base from J, leaving 21 bases between. The CDR3 length is 16 residues. CDR1 is SGHRS, CDR2 YFSETQ, per germline. CDR3 sequence reads: CASGISPRTSSYEQYF. The CDR3 DNA reads as TGCGCCAGCGGTATCAGCCCACGGACTTCTTCCTACGAGCAGTACTTC.

The rearrangement joins TRBV2 to TRBJ2-5, with 10 bases aligning to TRBD1. The CDR3 is made up of 13 amino acids. J gave up 4 bases and V 11 bases, and 7 bases lay outside the gene matches. In germline, CDR1 is SNHLY, CDR2 FYNNEI. The CDR3 reads CAGGTGVGETQYF. The CDR3 bases are TGTGCCGGGGGGACAGGGGTGGGAGAGACCCAGTACTTC.

The J gene is TRBJ1-1, the V gene TRBV7-6; D ambiguous. The CDR3 has 13 amino acids. Trimming removed 5 bases from V and 5 bases from J, with 12 bases in between. Germline CDR1 SGHVS, CDR2 FNYEAQ. The CDR3 sequence: CASSLSVRTEAFF. In DNA form, the CDR3 reads TGTGCCAGCAGCCTTTCCGTCAGGACTGAAGCTTTCTTT. Filled out from reference TRBV7-6 and TRBJ1-1, the complete variable domain reads GAGVSQSPRYKVTKRGQDVALRCDPISGHVSLYWYRQALGQGPEFLTYFNYEAQQDKSGLPNDRFSAERPEGSISTLTIQRTEQRDSAMYRCASSLSVRTEAFFGQGTRLTVV.

This sequence joins TRBV19 and TRBJ2-7, with D perhaps matching TRBD2 (6 bases). Germline CDR1 reads LNHDA; CDR2 reads SQIVND (reference sequence). The CDR3 totals 15 residues. V lost 5 bases and J lost 4, with 18 bases in between. CDR3 region: CASSFELATLYEQYF. The CDR3 DNA is TGTGCCAGTAGTTTTGAACTAGCCACTCTGTACGAGCAGTACTTC.

V and J are TRBV7-2 and TRBJ1-1; 8 bases line up with TRBD1. Trimming at V came to 8 bases and at J to 7 bases, leaving 6 bases not matched to a gene. CDR3 length: 12 amino acids. Germline V lookup: CDR1 SGHTA, CDR2 FQGNSA. The CDR3 nucleotides are TGTGCCAGCGGGACAGGCCGACTTGAAGCTTTCTTT. This encodes CASGTGRLEAFF.

The chain combines TRBV6-5 with TRBJ2-7; 7 bases fit TRBD1. The germline V gene encodes CDR1 MNHEY and CDR2 SVGAGI. The CDR3 extends over 15 amino acids. Trimming took 6 bases from V and 4 from J; bases not matched to a gene: 12. CDR3 coding DNA: TGTGCCAGCAGCCCCCCAGGGGGACGGAATTACGAGCAGTACTTC. It yields the protein CASSPPGGRNYEQYF.

The genes are TRBV7-2 and TRBJ2-7; TRBD1 matches 8 bases. Germline loops: CDR1 SGHTA, CDR2 FQGNSA. The CDR3 totals 14 residues. The V segment lost 5 bases and the J segment 1 base; nucleotides outside the gene matches: 4. The CDR3 loop reads CASSKTGASYEQYF. For the CDR3, the DNA is TGTGCCAGCAGCAAGACAGGGGCATCCTACGAGCAGTACTTC. Filled out from reference TRBV7-2 and TRBJ2-7, the complete variable domain reads GAGVSQSPSNKVTEKGKDVELRCDPISGHTALYWYRQSLGQGLEFLIYFQGNSAPDKSGLPSDRFSAERTGGSVSTLTIQRTQQEDSAVYLCASSKTGASYEQYFGPGTRLTVT.

CDR3 in DNA: TGTGCCAGCAGCACCGCAGGGGCGTCAGATACGCAGTATTTT. Amino acid sequence: CASSTAGASDTQYF. The chain recombines TRBV11-2 with TRBJ2-3, with D perhaps TRBD1 (6 bases). This CDR3 has 14 amino acids. Germline V CDR1 and CDR2: SGHAT, FQNNGV. The V end lost 5 bases, the J end lost 4 bases, and 13 bases lay between the germline ends.

This chain joins TRBV15 and TRBJ1-3; 7 positions match TRBD1. CDR1 LNHNV and CDR2 YYDKDF come from the germline V gene (reference sequence). V shed 2 bases, J shed 3 bases, and the junction held 4 bases outside the gene matches. This CDR3 is 15 amino acids long. The CDR3 protein is CATSRKRDSGNTIYF. CDR3 DNA: TGTGCCACCAGCAGAAAACGGGACAGTGGAAACACCATATATTTT.

This clone was seen only a few times. The chain combines TRBV5-1 with TRBJ1-1; D gene uncertain. V lost 4 bases and J 4 bases, leaving 20 bases between the germline ends. The CDR3 covers 16 residues. CDR1 and CDR2 from the germline V gene are SGHRS and YFSETQ. CDR3 region: CASSAPLGGLGTEAFF. The CDR3 bases are TGCGCCAGCAGCGCTCCTCTAGGAGGCCTTGGCACTGAAGCTTTCTTT.

The V and J genes are TRBV7-9 and TRBJ2-5; D ambiguous. Germline-derived CDR1 and CDR2 are SEHNR and FQNEAQ (reference sequence). Trimming stripped 0 bases from V and 3 bases from J, with 8 bases between. This CDR3 is built from 14 residues. DNA of the CDR3: TGTGCCAGCAGCTTAGCGTCCATTGAAGAGACCCAGTACTTC. It encodes CASSLASIEETQYF.

This sequence joins TRBV7-2 and TRBJ2-1; maybe TRBD2 (5 bases). The germline CDR1 and CDR2 sequences are SGHTA and FQGNSA. V lost 0 bases, J lost 0 bases, and 9 bases lay in between. The CDR3 covers 16 residues. CDR3 residues: CASSLARGYSYNEQFF. The CDR3 region has the DNA TGTGCCAGCAGCTTAGCGCGAGGGTACTCCTACAATGAGCAGTTCTTC.

The chain couples TRBV6-6 to TRBJ1-1, with unresolved D. The CDR3 runs to 12 residues. Germline values: CDR1 MNHNY, CDR2 SVGAGI (reference sequence). V lost 5 bases, J lost 9 bases, and 13 bases lay in between. The CDR3 nucleotides are TGTGCCAGCAGTCGACTAATGGGCCAAGCTTTCTTT. It specifies CASSRLMGQAFF.

This clone was observed a few times. DNA of the CDR3: TGTGCCAGCAGTGCGGGCGGCTACACCTTC. Translating gives CASSAGGYTF. The chain recombines TRBV28 with TRBJ1-2; no reliable D call. The CDR3 covers 10 residues. V dropped 5 bases and J dropped 8 bases, with 6 bases sitting between them. From germline, CDR1 is MDHEN and CDR2 SYDVKM.

In the case of this clone: One end of the junction does not line up with germline, which may come from a read error. The CDR3 bases are TGTTCCAGCAGCTTAGTACAGGGCCACACTGAAGCTTTCTTT. It encodes CSSSLVQGHTEAFF. The rearrangement links TRBV7-9 to TRBJ1-1; tentatively, D is TRBD1 (6 bases). The length of the CDR3 is 14 residues. CDR1 and CDR2 (germline): SEHNR, FQNEAQ (reference sequence).

The chain uses TRBV19 and TRBJ2-2, with TRBD1 matching over 9 bases. Trimming removed 5 bases from V and 6 bases from J; junction bases left unmatched: 7. The CDR3 length is 15 residues. CDR1 is LNHDA and CDR2 is SQIVND in the germline V gene (reference sequence). CDR3 sequence: CASSGTGTVAGELFF. The CDR3, as DNA: TGTGCCAGTAGTGGGACAGGGACGGTCGCCGGGGAGCTGTTTTTT.

This chain connects TRBV15 to TRBJ1-6; TRBD1 matches at 7 bases. This CDR3 spans 14 amino acids. V lost 3 bases to trimming and J lost 10 bases; unmatched junction nucleotides: 6. Germline CDR1 reads LNHNV; CDR2 reads YYDKDF (reference sequence). In DNA form, the CDR3 reads TGTGCCACCAGCAGTCGACAGGGAGGCTCACCCCTCCACTTT. Its protein product is CATSSRQGGSPLHF.

The chain links TRBV6-6 to TRBJ1-2; 7 bases agree with TRBD1. J lost 2 bases, V lost 7 bases, and 4 bases had no gene match. Germline CDR1 is MNHNY and CDR2 is SVGAGI (reference sequence). The CDR3 sequence is 13 residues long. The CDR3 loop is CASKATGNYGYTF. CDR3 DNA sequence: TGTGCCAGCAAGGCGACAGGGAACTATGGCTACACCTTC.

The V and J genes are TRBV10-3 and TRBJ2-3; 8 nucleotides align to TRBD2. V shed 3 bases, J shed 5 bases, and the junction held 1 base outside the gene matches. Per germline, CDR1 ENHRY and CDR2 SYGVKD. The CDR3 length is 13 residues. The chain's CDR3 is CAISDTSGDTQYF. CDR3 in DNA: TGTGCCATCAGTGATACTAGCGGAGATACGCAGTATTTT.

The V call is TRBV19, the J call TRBJ2-7; 7 nucleotides agree with TRBD2. J lost 5 bases, V lost 5 bases, and 9 bases had no gene match. Germline lookup yields CDR1 LNHDA and CDR2 SQIVND (reference sequence). CDR3 size: 14 residues. The CDR3 DNA reads TGTGCCAGTAGTCCTCGACCGGCGGGGGACGAGCAGTACTTC. Translated, it gives CASSPRPAGDEQYF. Using reference TRBV19 and TRBJ2-7 for the parts outside the CDR3, the full variable domain is DGGITQSPKYLFRKEGQNVTLSCEQNLNHDAMYWYRQDPGQGLRLIYYSQIVNDFQKGDIAEGYSVSREKKESFPLTVTSAQKNPTAFYLCASSPRPAGDEQYFGPGTRLTVT.

The chain has TRBV28 and TRBJ2-3; D is perhaps TRBD2 (6 bases). Germline CDR1 MDHEN, CDR2 SYDVKM. The CDR3 has 16 residues. V lost 5 bases and J 2 bases, leaving 17 bases between the germline ends. The CDR3 reads CASSPAWGELTDTQYF. The CDR3 coding sequence is TGTGCCAGCAGTCCCGCATGGGGGGAACTCACAGATACGCAGTATTTT.

For this clone: A read error may produce the germline difference seen at one junction end. Other DNA sequences from this sample encode an identical CDR3 as well. The chain has TRBV15 and TRBJ1-6; the match to TRBD1 covers 7 bases. CDR3 length: 18 residues. Germline V gene data show CDR1 as LNHNV and CDR2 as YYDKDF (reference sequence). The CDR3: CATSRDHLGGQLNSPLHF. As DNA, the CDR3 is TGCGCCACCAGCAGAGATCATTTAGGGGGACAGCTGAATTCACCCCTCCACTTT.

This chain joins TRBV9 and TRBJ2-7; 9 nucleotides line up with TRBD2. The junction had 8 bases not matched to a gene; V was cut back by 3 bases and J by 7 bases. This CDR3 comprises 14 residues. The germline CDR1 and CDR2 sequences are SGDLS and YYNGEE. The chain's CDR3 is CASSASGVSVEQYF. The CDR3 nucleotides read TGTGCCAGCAGCGCTAGCGGGGTCTCAGTAGAGCAGTACTTC. Based on the CDR3 plus reference TRBV9 and TRBJ2-7, the full variable domain is DSGVTQTPKHLITATGQRVTLRCSPRSGDLSVYWYQQSLDQGLQFLIQYYNGEERAKGNILERFSAQQFPDLHSELNLSSLELGDSALYFCASSASGVSVEQYFGPGTRLTVT.